These 21 T cell receptor beta chains were sequenced from one sample in a study of T cells after yellow fever vaccination. TCRdb fed the 5' RACE reads into MiXCR, producing one record per CDR3 protein. The sample comprises 340,000 or so distinct CDR3 sequences, about 12% of which are singletons, and 3.2% rests with the top ten. The sequencing here drew on CD4+ T cells sorted from PBMCs, taken 15 days after the yellow fever booster vaccination. These receptors all stem from a man between 18 and 29 years old who received the YFV17D yellow fever vaccine.

This clonotype was counted only a few times. The chain links TRBV7-6 to TRBJ1-2, with TRBD1 matching 8 bases. The V gene's germline CDR1 is SGHVS and CDR2 FNYEAQ. V lost 2 bases, J lost 7 bases, and 6 bases stayed unmatched. The CDR3 consists of 14 residues. The CDR3 nucleotides are TGTGCCAGCAGCTTATCGTTCGGACAGGGTGGCTACACCTTC. It encodes CASSLSFGQGGYTF.

V and J are TRBV18 and TRBJ1-2; no clear D gene. Germline assignment: CDR1 KGHSH and CDR2 LQKENI. The CDR3 is 14 residues long. V was clipped by 3 bases and J by 2 bases, with 10 bases between them. Written as DNA, the CDR3 is TGTGCCAGCTCACCTAGTGGCATGAACTATGGCTACACCTTC. Translation: CASSPSGMNYGYTF.

This clonotype was detected only a few times. The J gene is TRBJ1-5, the V gene TRBV10-3; the D gene is possibly TRBD1 (6 bases). Trimming cost V 2 bases and J 1 base, with 15 bases left between them. CDR1 and CDR2 from the germline V gene are ENHRY and SYGVKD. This CDR3 region has 17 residues. As DNA, the CDR3 is TGTGCCATCAGTGAGAGAGGGGGAGTAGGAAGCAATCAGCCCCAGCATTTT. Protein: CAISERGGVGSNQPQHF.

This clonotype was recorded a few times. The V and J genes are TRBV27 and TRBJ1-6, with 10 bases that match TRBD1. This CDR3 spans 14 amino acids. V dropped 4 bases and J dropped 9; count of bases not matched to a gene: 3. Germline V lookup: CDR1 MNHEY, CDR2 SMNVEV (reference sequence). The CDR3 DNA reads as TGTGCCAGCAGTTACCGGGACAGGGGTTCACCCCTCCACTTT. Its translation: CASSYRDRGSPLHF.

This clonotype came up many times. The germline gene is not matched at one end of the junction; a read error may be the cause. This chain connects TRBV5-1 to TRBJ1-1, with D possibly being TRBD1 (5 bases). Looked up from germline, CDR1 is SGHRS and CDR2 is YFSETQ. The length of the CDR3 is 13 residues. CDR3 region: CASSRDLNTEAFF. The CDR3 DNA reads as TGTGCCAGCAGCCGGGACCTGAACACTGAAGCTTTCTTT. Full variable domain (outside the CDR3, taken from reference TRBV5-1 and TRBJ1-1): KAGVTQTPRYLIKTRGQQVTLSCSPISGHRSVSWYQQTPGQGLQFLFEYFSETQRNKGNFPGRFSGRQFSNSRSEMNVSTLELGDSALYLCASSRDLNTEAFFGQGTRLTVV.

This clonotype was counted at least ten times. The V call is TRBV20-1, the J call TRBJ2-7; 8 bases line up with TRBD1. The ends lost 6 bases at V and 2 bases at J; junction bases unmatched: 6. This CDR3 has 13 residues. Germline V gene sequence: CDR1 DFQATT, CDR2 SNEGSKA (reference sequence). Here the CDR3 reads CSAVDRATYEQYV. CDR3 in DNA: TGCAGTGCCGTGGACAGGGCCACCTACGAGCAGTACGTC.

V is TRBV29-1 and J is TRBJ1-5; D is ambiguous. In germline, CDR1 is SQVTM, CDR2 ANQGSEA. The CDR3 spans 12 residues. V was clipped by 6 bases and J by 6 bases, with 12 bases between them. The CDR3 coding sequence is TGCAGCGTGGGTCAGGTGGGTCAGCCCCAGCATTTT. Protein product: CSVGQVGQPQHF. Combining the CDR3 with reference TRBV29-1 and TRBJ1-5 gives the whole variable domain SAVISQKPSRDICQRGTSLTIQCQVDSQVTMMFWYRQQPGQSLTLIATANQGSEATYESGFVIDKFPISRPNLTFSTLTVSNMSPEDSSIYLCSVGQVGQPQHFGDGTRLSIL.

This clonotype appeared a few times. The chain couples TRBV5-5 to TRBJ2-7, with 10 bases aligning to TRBD2. Germline V gene data show CDR1 as SGHKS and CDR2 as YYEKEE (reference sequence). CDR3 length: 15 residues. The J segment lost 6 bases and the V segment lost 4 bases, leaving 10 bases of the junction unmatched. The CDR3, as DNA: TGTGCCAGCAGCCGCCCAGGAGCGGGGGGGCCCGAGCAGTACGTC. It specifies CASSRPGAGGPEQYV.

This clonotype was seen only a few times. The rearrangement joins TRBV7-2 to TRBJ2-3; D gene unclear. Germline V CDR1 and CDR2: SGHTA, FQGNSA. The CDR3 has 14 residues. V dropped 5 bases and J dropped 2 bases, with 11 bases sitting between them. CDR3 loop: CASSRRVHTDTQYF. Written as DNA, the CDR3 is TGTGCCAGCAGCCGTCGGGTGCACACAGATACGCAGTATTTT.

This clonotype was observed a few times. The chain has TRBV6-6 and TRBJ1-2, with D maybe TRBD1 (6 bases). Per germline, CDR1 MNHNY and CDR2 SVGAGI (reference sequence). Trimming removed 7 bases at V and 0 bases at J, with 15 bases between. The CDR3 sequence is 15 residues long. The CDR3 DNA reads TGTGCCAGCACCTCCGGGGGCCCCACTAACTATGGCTACACCTTC. It yields the protein CASTSGGPTNYGYTF.

The CDR3 loop is CASSLSGGYTF. In nucleotides, the CDR3 is TGCGCCAGCAGCTTGTCCGGCGGCTACACCTTC. The chain couples TRBV5-1 to TRBJ1-2; D is unclear. The CDR3 sequence is 11 residues long. CDR1 and CDR2 from the germline V gene are SGHRS and YFSETQ. V was pared by 1 base and J by 8 bases, with 6 bases between.

In this sample, this clonotype turned up a few times. This chain connects TRBV2 to TRBJ2-3, with a possible D match to TRBD2 (5 bases). Trimming removed 1 base from V and 8 bases from J, with 7 bases in between. The germline CDR1 and CDR2 sequences are SNHLY and FYNNEI. CDR3 length: 12 amino acids. The DNA of the CDR3 is TGTGCCAGCAGTGAAGGACTAACTACGCAGTATTTT. Translated, it gives CASSEGLTTQYF. Full variable domain (rest looked up from reference TRBV2 and TRBJ2-3): EPEVTQTPSHQVTQMGQEVILRCVPISNHLYFYWYRQILGQKVEFLVSFYNNEISEKSEIFDDQFSVERPDGSNFTLKIRSTKLEDSAMYFCASSEGLTTQYFGPGTRLTVL.

The rearrangement links TRBV29-1 to TRBJ1-2; possibly TRBD1 for D (5 bases). There are 12 residues in the CDR3. Germline V gene sequence: CDR1 SQVTM, CDR2 ANQGSEA. Trimming cost V 4 bases and J 4 bases, with 10 bases left between them. The chain's CDR3 is CSVVSGTYGYTF. DNA for the CDR3: TGCAGCGTTGTGTCTGGGACCTATGGCTACACCTTC.

V is TRBV12-3 or TRBV12-4 and J is TRBJ2-7, with TRBD1 matching over 7 bases. The CDR3 contains 14 residues. With V trimmed by 7 bases and J by 3 bases, 9 bases remained unmatched. CDR3 region: CASTWTGQIYEQYF. Written as DNA, the CDR3 is TGTGCCAGCACCTGGACGGGACAGATCTACGAGCAGTACTTC.

V and J are TRBV6-6 and TRBJ2-7; TRBD1 agrees at 11 bases. CDR3 length: 16 amino acids. Per germline, CDR1 MNHNY and CDR2 SVGAGI (reference sequence). V shed 5 bases, J shed 0 bases, and the junction held 6 bases outside the gene matches. The DNA of the CDR3 is TGTGCCAGCAGTATACGGACAGGGGGCCACTCCTACGAGCAGTACGTC. Translating gives CASSIRTGGHSYEQYV.

The gene calls are TRBV6-2 or TRBV6-3 and TRBJ2-5; perhaps TRBD2 as D (6 bases). Germline CDR1 MNHEY, CDR2 SVGEGT. Trimming removed 6 bases at V and 9 bases at J, with 20 bases between. The CDR3 sequence is 14 residues long. The CDR3 here is CASSPTGLVTSQYF. Here the CDR3 DNA reads TGTGCCAGCAGCCCCACGGGACTCGTGACCTCCCAGTACTTC.

This clonotype has a handful of counts. J is TRBJ1-4 and V is TRBV7-9; 9 bases agree with TRBD1. There are 15 residues in the CDR3. The germline gives CDR1 SEHNR, CDR2 FQNEAQ (reference sequence). J gave up 5 bases and V 3 bases, and 4 bases lay outside the gene matches. DNA for the CDR3: TGTGCCAGCAGCTTTACGGGACAGGGCAATGAAAAACTGTTTTTT. This translates into CASSFTGQGNEKLFF.

This clonotype was counted between two and nine times. This chain links TRBV20-1 with TRBJ1-4; D is perhaps TRBD1 (6 bases). The CDR3 extends over 15 amino acids. The germline CDR1 and CDR2 sequences are DFQATT and SNEGSKA (reference sequence). The V end lost 0 bases, the J end lost 2 bases, and 10 bases lay between the germline ends. The CDR3 region is CSARDPQGTNEKLFF. CDR3 nucleotide sequence: TGCAGTGCTAGAGATCCCCAGGGGACTAATGAAAAACTGTTTTTT.

This clonotype turned up a few times. The chain carries TRBV4-2 and TRBJ1-5, with 7 bases identical to TRBD1. Germline lookup yields CDR1 LGHNA and CDR2 YNFKEQ. The CDR3 is 15 residues long. Losses at the gene ends were 0 bases for V and 6 bases for J; bases not matched to a gene: 5. The CDR3 region is CASSQEAGGGQPQHF. DNA of the CDR3: TGTGCCAGCAGCCAAGAAGCAGGGGGGGGTCAGCCCCAGCATTTT.

This clonotype was counted many times. The V gene is TRBV7-9, the J gene TRBJ1-3; D remains unclear. V lost 5 bases, J lost 0 bases, and 11 bases lay in between. CDR1 is SEHNR, CDR2 FQNEAQ, per germline (reference sequence). The CDR3 extends over 15 amino acids. CDR3 amino acids: CASSPWTASGNTIYF. CDR3 nucleotide sequence: TGTGCCAGCAGCCCCTGGACGGCCTCTGGAAACACCATATATTTT.

The chain has TRBV20-1 and TRBJ1-5; no reliable D call. Trimming took off 2 bases at V and 7 bases at J, with 9 bases between the two ends. The CDR3 length is 12 residues. Germline CDR1 reads DFQATT; CDR2 reads SNEGSKA (reference sequence). The CDR3 nucleotides read TGCAGTGCTAGATCCGGGTTACAGCCCCAGCATTTT. It encodes CSARSGLQPQHF.